The clone carrying this TCR beta chain came up many times. No antigen is known for it. Amplification from RNA transcripts yielded the TCR beta CDR3 regions. Second-round multiplex PCR came after a first-round RT-PCR that employed HTBI primers. TCRdb independently ran MiXCR on the multiplex PCR reads; one entry per CDR3 protein. This table holds around 400,000 distinct CDR3 sequences, 20% to 25% found once. The record originates from a study of Graves' ophthalmopathy and Graves' hyperthyroidism. Study-wide results and limits: The model predicted progression of ophthalmopathy with a sensitivity of 60% to 71%, and its specificity was 72% to 85%.

V lost 6 bases, J lost 7 bases, and 13 bases lay in between. The germline gives CDR1 MGHRA, CDR2 YSYEKL. The CDR3 has 14 amino acids. This sequence was found in a young woman with stable Graves' hyperthyroidism. The rearrangement uses TRBV4-1 and TRBJ1-6; maybe TRBD1 (5 bases). Sequencing was performed on peripheral blood. CDR3 region: CASRRGGFNSPLHF. The CDR3 bases are TGCGCCAGCAGGAGGGGAGGGTTCAATTCACCCCTCCACTTT.